A single sample gave rise to the 19 T cell receptor beta chains below, sequenced in a study of Graves' ophthalmopathy and Graves' hyperthyroidism. For repertoire sequencing, the TCR beta CDR3 regions were amplified from RNA transcripts. First-round RT-PCR employed HTBI primers, with a second-round multiplex PCR after it. MiXCR, run by TCRdb on the multiplex PCR reads, gives a single entry per CDR3 protein. The sample holds hundreds of thousands of distinct CDR3 sequences, about 40% seen once. The sample consisted of peripheral blood. These TCRs come from an adult man with Graves' ophthalmopathy.

Many counts were recorded for this clonotype. The chain joins TRBV9 to TRBJ1-5; D call uncertain. Germline lookup yields CDR1 SGDLS and CDR2 YYNGEE. The CDR3 is 17 residues long. Trimming shortened V by 2 bases and J by 6 bases, and 21 bases separated the two germline ends. The chain's CDR3 is CASSVNSWARQIQPQHF. CDR3 bases: TGTGCCAGCAGCGTTAACTCTTGGGCACGGCAAATTCAGCCCCAGCATTTT.

This clonotype was observed at least ten times. The CDR3 spells CASSSPSYHEQYF. CDR3 in DNA: TGTGCCAGCAGCTCTCCTAGCTACCACGAGCAGTACTTC. The rearrangement links TRBV7-8 to TRBJ2-7; D is perhaps TRBD2 (5 bases). Per germline, CDR1 SGHVS and CDR2 FQNEAQ. V lost 4 bases to trimming and J lost 5 bases, with 12 bases between them. The CDR3 loop spans 13 amino acids.

This rearrangement joins TRBV30 to TRBJ2-5; maybe TRBD1 (5 bases). The CDR3 totals 12 residues. Germline-derived CDR1 and CDR2 are GTSNPN and SVGIG (reference sequence). V was clipped by 3 bases and J by 4 bases, with 9 bases between them. The CDR3 DNA follows: TGTGCCTGGAGGGGGCGTGTAGAGACCCAGTACTTC. The encoded protein is CAWRGRVETQYF.

The V call is TRBV25-1, the J call TRBJ2-6, with no clear D. This CDR3 is built from 16 residues. Per the germline V gene, CDR1 is MGHDK and CDR2 is SYGVNS. V was pared by 3 bases and J by 4 bases, with 13 bases between. CDR3 nucleotides: TGTGCCAGCAGTGAGGTGGGATGGGCCGGGGCCAACGTCCTGACTTTC. Protein sequence: CASSEVGWAGANVLTF.

V usage is TRBV10-3 and J usage is TRBJ1-1; D is undetermined. Germline CDR1 and CDR2: ENHRY and SYGVKD. The V end lost 10 bases, the J end lost 4 bases, and 16 bases lay between the germline ends. There are 13 residues in the CDR3. In DNA, the CDR3 is TGTGCCAGCAGCCGAGGGTCGGGCACTGAAGCTTTCTTT. Translation gives CASSRGSGTEAFF.

CDR3: CASSYHSGDRGSIKSYNSPLHF. Here the CDR3 DNA reads TGTGCCAGCAGTTACCACTCGGGGGACAGGGGTAGTATTAAGTCCTATAATTCACCCCTCCACTTT. The genes are TRBV6-5 and TRBJ1-6; 10 bases align to TRBD1. V gave up 2 bases and J gave up 1 base; unmatched junction bases: 17. Germline CDR1 MNHEY, CDR2 SVGAGI. This CDR3 comprises 22 residues.

The V gene is TRBV29-1, the J gene TRBJ2-5; 11 bases are a match to TRBD2. Losses at the gene ends were 4 bases for V and 1 base for J; bases not matched to a gene: 2. There are 14 residues in the CDR3. Per the germline V gene, CDR1 is SQVTM and CDR2 is ANQGSEA. CDR3 region: CSVGLAGTQETQYF. Here the CDR3 DNA reads TGCAGCGTTGGACTAGCGGGGACCCAAGAGACCCAGTACTTC.

The chain recombines TRBV7-3 with TRBJ2-3; D might be TRBD2 (6 bases). Germline loops: CDR1 SGHTA, CDR2 FQGTGA. This CDR3 spans 14 amino acids. The V end lost 7 bases, the J end lost 4 bases, and 15 bases lay between the germline ends. CDR3 in DNA: TGTGCCAGCAACCCCGGAGGGATACCAGATACGCAGTATTTT. Residues: CASNPGGIPDTQYF.

At least ten counts were recorded for this clonotype. The V gene is TRBV7-2, the J gene TRBJ1-5; D is possibly TRBD1 (5 bases). Germline lookup yields CDR1 SGHTA and CDR2 FQGNSA. Trimming took off 3 bases at V and 1 base at J, with 10 bases between the two ends. The CDR3 has 15 amino acids. The CDR3, as DNA: TGTGCCAGCAGCTTCGGCAGGGCGAGCAATCAGCCCCAGCATTTT. Translated: CASSFGRASNQPQHF.

The J gene is TRBJ2-5, the V gene TRBV29-1; 7 positions agree with TRBD2. The CDR3 length is 13 residues. Trimming removed 4 bases from V and 5 bases from J; junction bases left unmatched: 7. The germline V gene has CDR1 SQVTM and CDR2 ANQGSEA. The CDR3 reads CSVAGRRGETQYF. CDR3 DNA: TGCAGCGTTGCCGGGAGGCGAGGGGAGACCCAGTACTTC. Together with reference TRBV29-1 and TRBJ2-5, the CDR3 gives the full variable domain: SAVISQKPSRDICQRGTSLTIQCQVDSQVTMMFWYRQQPGQSLTLIATANQGSEATYESGFVIDKFPISRPNLTFSTLTVSNMSPEDSSIYLCSVAGRRGETQYFGPGTRLLVL.

The chain uses TRBV7-9 and TRBJ1-6; a possible D gene is TRBD1 (5 bases). Between the trimmed V and J ends, which lost 5 bases and 14 bases, there was a span of 16 bases. The CDR3 loop spans 13 amino acids. Germline CDR1 is SEHNR and CDR2 is FQNEAQ (reference sequence). The CDR3 loop reads CASSPPWGGTLHF. CDR3 DNA: TGTGCCAGCAGCCCTCCTTGGGGGGGGACCCTCCACTTT.

This clonotype was counted between two and nine times. V usage is TRBV29-1 and J usage is TRBJ1-3; perhaps TRBD1 as D (5 bases). Germline CDR1 SQVTM, CDR2 ANQGSEA. This CDR3 comprises 13 residues. Trimming removed 4 bases at V and 7 bases at J, with 14 bases between. Here the CDR3 DNA reads TGCAGCGTTGTTATGCAATCAGGGAACACCATATATTTT. Amino acids: CSVVMQSGNTIYF.

This sequence joins TRBV9 and TRBJ2-3; D ambiguous. CDR3 length: 15 residues. Germline values: CDR1 SGDLS, CDR2 YYNGEE. V was clipped by 0 bases and J by 0 bases, with 8 bases between them. CDR3 bases: TGTGCCAGCAGCGTAGTAGGAACTAGCACAGATACGCAGTATTTT. This gives the protein CASSVVGTSTDTQYF.

This clonotype was seen many times. The chain links TRBV6-6 to TRBJ1-1; D unresolved. Germline V CDR1 and CDR2: MNHNY, SVGAGI (reference sequence). Trimming shortened V by 8 bases and J by 5 bases, and 12 bases separated the two germline ends. The length of the CDR3 is 12 residues. In nucleotides, the CDR3 is TGTGCCAGCGGAGGGAGTGGGACTGAAGCTTTCTTT. It specifies CASGGSGTEAFF.

J is TRBJ2-3 and V is TRBV7-3, with D tentatively TRBD2 (5 bases). From germline, CDR1 is SGHTA and CDR2 FQGTGA. CDR3 size: 13 residues. Trimming removed 2 bases at V and 4 bases at J, with 7 bases between. CDR3 bases: TGTGCCAGCAGCTTAGGTAGCGCAGATACGCAGTATTTT. Translation gives CASSLGSADTQYF.

Notes on this clonotype: The junction shows a germline mismatch at one end, possibly a read error. The V and J genes are TRBV7-8 and TRBJ1-5; no clear D gene. Germline V gene data show CDR1 as SGHVS and CDR2 as FQNEAQ. This CDR3 spans 14 amino acids. The CDR3 nucleotides read TGCGCCAGCAGCCAAGATCTAATCTATAGGCCCCAGCATTTT. Its protein product is CASSQDLIYRPQHF. Drawing the rest from reference TRBV7-8 and TRBJ1-5, the complete variable domain is GAGVSQSPRYKVAKRGQDVALRCDPISGHVSLFWYQQALGQGPEFLTYFQNEAQLDKSGLPSDRFFAERPEGSVSTLKIQRTQQEDSAVYLCASSQDLIYRPQHFGDGTRLSIL.

This clonotype was detected many times. The chain uses TRBV19 and TRBJ2-7; 11 bases match TRBD2. The CDR3 contains 14 residues. V gave up 6 bases and J gave up 0 bases; unmatched junction bases: 1. Germline assignment: CDR1 LNHDA and CDR2 SQIVND (reference sequence). The CDR3 region has the DNA TGTGCCAGTAGGGGACTAGCGGACTCCTACGAGCAGTACTTC. Translating it yields CASRGLADSYEQYF.

V gene TRBV2 combines with J gene TRBJ2-7; 7 positions match TRBD1. The germline V gene has CDR1 SNHLY and CDR2 FYNNEI. The CDR3 runs to 13 residues. V gave up 11 bases and J gave up 6 bases; unmatched junction bases: 13. CDR3 residues: CAWSEGQTFEQYF. Here the CDR3 DNA reads TGTGCCTGGAGTGAGGGACAGACCTTCGAGCAGTACTTC.

Many counts were recorded for this clonotype. This chain joins TRBV6-5 and TRBJ2-5, with 8 bases aligning to TRBD2. The V and J ends lost 4 bases and 5 bases, in that order; junction bases with no gene match: 9. CDR3 length: 15 amino acids. The germline gives CDR1 MNHEY, CDR2 SVGAGI. CDR3 DNA: TGTGCCAGCAGTTCCACTGGACTAGCACGGGAGACCCAGTACTTC. Translating it yields CASSSTGLARETQYF.